This passage covers 25 T cell receptor beta chains from one sample sequenced in a study of blood T cell repertoires in COVID-19. This table comes from immunoSEQ multiplex PCR, and its TCRdb copy is limited to in-frame clones, with some not included. Of 230,000 or so clones detected, approximately 90% appear once; the ten largest clones hold about 4%. Material for sequencing was PBMCs or T cells enriched from blood (not recorded which). Source of these receptors: a woman between 40 and 50 years old with acute COVID-19.

The rearrangement links TRBV18 to TRBJ1-1; 8 positions agree with TRBD1. The V and J ends lost 3 bases and 5 bases, in that order; junction bases with no gene match: 11. The germline V gene encodes CDR1 KGHSH and CDR2 LQKENI. The CDR3 consists of 16 residues. CDR3 loop: CASSPAGGLGSTEAFF. The CDR3 DNA sequence: TGTGCCAGCTCACCTGCAGGGGGCCTGGGAAGTACTGAAGCTTTCTTT.

This chain joins TRBV9 and TRBJ1-4; TRBD1 agrees at 11 bases. Per the germline V gene, CDR1 is SGDLS and CDR2 is YYNGEE. This CDR3 comprises 16 residues. Trimming took 0 bases from V and 7 from J; bases not matched to a gene: 5. CDR3 nucleotide sequence: TGTGCCAGCAGCGTAGGGACAGGGGGCGCTTTTGAAAAACTGTTTTTT. It encodes CASSVGTGGAFEKLFF.

This chain links TRBV2 with TRBJ1-1, with D possibly TRBD1 on 6 matching bases. Between the trimmed V and J ends, which lost 4 bases and 1 base, there was a span of 7 bases. Looked up from germline, CDR1 is SNHLY and CDR2 is FYNNEI. This CDR3 comprises 13 residues. DNA of the CDR3: TGTGCCAGCAGTGCCAGGGGGAACACTGAAGCTTTCTTT. Its translation is CASSARGNTEAFF.

V and J are TRBV4-1 and TRBJ2-5; 7 positions match TRBD1. The CDR3 runs to 15 residues. Germline loops: CDR1 MGHRA, CDR2 YSYEKL. V was clipped by 3 bases and J by 9 bases; unmatched bases: 13. The CDR3 loop reads CASSHGLTGQTAQYF. CDR3 DNA sequence: TGCGCCAGCAGCCACGGGCTAACGGGACAGACGGCCCAGTACTTC.

This clone was counted only a few times. The chain links TRBV5-1 to TRBJ1-6; a possible D gene is TRBD1 (6 bases). CDR3 size: 18 residues. Germline V gene lookup returns CDR1 SGHRS and CDR2 YFSETQ. Trimming pared 1 base from V and 0 bases from J, leaving 14 bases between. The CDR3, as DNA: TGCGCCAGCAGCTTGTTTTGGACGGACAGCTCCTATAATTCACCCCTCCACTTT. It is translated as CASSLFWTDSSYNSPLHF.

CDR3 protein: CASSHRRQGRNIQYF. The CDR3, as DNA: TGTGCCAGCAGCCATCGAAGACAGGGAAGAAACATTCAGTACTTC. The chain links TRBV7-2 to TRBJ2-4; 7 positions match TRBD1. V lost 5 bases, J lost 6 bases, and 10 bases stayed unmatched. Looked up from germline, CDR1 is SGHTA and CDR2 is FQGNSA. The CDR3 consists of 15 residues.

In its sample, this clone was seen once. J is TRBJ2-5 and V is TRBV9, with TRBD1 identical over 10 bases. CDR1 SGDLS and CDR2 YYNGEE come from the germline V gene. J gave up 3 bases and V 3 bases, and 5 bases lay outside the gene matches. The CDR3 totals 15 residues. In DNA form, the CDR3 reads TGTGCCAGCAGCGAGTGGGGGACAGGGGAAGAGACCCAGTACTTC. Translated: CASSEWGTGEETQYF.

The chain employs TRBV29-1 and TRBJ1-1; 9 positions agree with TRBD1. Unmatched junction bases numbered 7, after V lost 3 bases and J lost 5 bases. CDR1 is SQVTM and CDR2 is ANQGSEA in the germline V gene. This CDR3 contains 14 residues. DNA for the CDR3: TGCAGCGTTGAGCACAGGGGGCGACGGACTGAAGCTTTCTTT. This encodes CSVEHRGRRTEAFF.

On this clone itself: In the same sample, other DNA sequences code for this CDR3. CDR3 region: CASSPQGKDSPLHF. The CDR3 DNA reads as TGTGCCAGCTCACCTCAGGGGAAGGATTCACCCCTCCACTTT. V is TRBV18 and J is TRBJ1-6; maybe TRBD1 (6 bases). Germline V gene sequence: CDR1 KGHSH, CDR2 LQKENI. This CDR3 is 14 amino acids long. V was trimmed by 3 bases and J by 8 bases, leaving 11 bases between them.

V usage is TRBV9 and J usage is TRBJ1-1, with D perhaps matching TRBD1 (5 bases). Germline CDR1 SGDLS, CDR2 YYNGEE. Trimming stripped 5 bases from V and 0 bases from J, with 17 bases between. There are 16 residues in the CDR3. The DNA for the CDR3 is TGTGCCAGCAGTGGATCCGGGGGAGAACTGAACACTGAAGCTTTCTTT. It yields the protein CASSGSGGELNTEAFF. The whole variable domain, filled in from reference TRBV9 and TRBJ1-1, reads DSGVTQTPKHLITATGQRVTLRCSPRSGDLSVYWYQQSLDQGLQFLIQYYNGEERAKGNILERFSAQQFPDLHSELNLSSLELGDSALYFCASSGSGGELNTEAFFGQGTRLTVV.

This chain uses TRBV18 with TRBJ1-2; 9 bases agree with TRBD1. The CDR3 is 17 residues long. Per the germline V gene, CDR1 is KGHSH and CDR2 is LQKENI. Trimming removed 6 bases from V and 0 bases from J; junction bases left unmatched: 11. CDR3 coding DNA: TGTGCCAGCTCGCAGGGACAGGGCCTCGCCCCTAACTATGGCTACACCTTC. Translated, it gives CASSQGQGLAPNYGYTF.

The V gene is TRBV3-1 (or the pseudogene TRBV3-2), the J gene TRBJ2-2; tentative D call: TRBD2 (7 bases). Trimming cost V 3 bases and J 1 base, with 12 bases left between them. Per germline, CDR1 LGHDT and CDR2 YNNKEL (reference sequence). The CDR3 sequence is 16 residues long. The CDR3 DNA reads TGTGCCAGCAGCCAGGCGGGGGCCTGGAACACCGGGGAGCTGTTTTTT. As protein: CASSQAGAWNTGELFF.

This clone is a singleton in its sample. This chain joins TRBV10-3 and TRBJ1-1; 10 bases are a match to TRBD1. This CDR3 comprises 14 residues. Germline CDR1 and CDR2: ENHRY and SYGVKD. With 6 bases clipped from V and 5 bases from J, the junction kept 6 bases outside the gene matches. The CDR3 loop is CAISRGQGQTEAFF. In nucleotides, the CDR3 is TGTGCCATCAGCCGGGGACAGGGGCAAACTGAAGCTTTCTTT.

This clone was seen just once. The genes are TRBV15 and TRBJ1-2; 8 bases are shared with TRBD1. Per germline, CDR1 LNHNV and CDR2 YYDKDF (reference sequence). The V segment lost 8 bases and the J segment 6 bases; nucleotides outside the gene matches: 17. CDR3 length: 16 residues. CDR3 coding DNA: TGTGCCACCTTGTATCTGGACGTGGCAGGGGGCCATGGCTACACCTTC. Translating gives CATLYLDVAGGHGYTF. The complete variable domain, with remaining parts taken from reference TRBV15 and TRBJ1-2, reads DAMVIQNPRYQVTQFGKPVTLSCSQTLNHNVMYWYQQKSSQAPKLLFHYYDKDFNNEADTPDNFQSRRPNTSFCFLDIRSPGLGDTAMYLCATLYLDVAGGHGYTFGSGTRLTVV.

The chain has TRBV19 and TRBJ1-5; possible D gene TRBD1, 5 bases. In germline, CDR1 is LNHDA, CDR2 SQIVND (reference sequence). CDR3 length: 16 amino acids. Trimming removed 5 bases from V and 2 bases from J, with 16 bases in between. The CDR3 DNA follows: TGTGCCAGTAGTTCCCTACAGGATGACGGCAATCAGCCCCAGCATTTT. It translates to CASSSLQDDGNQPQHF.

The CDR3 reads CASRGQGRHTQYF. In nucleotides, the CDR3 is TGTGCCAGTAGAGGACAGGGGCGTCATACGCAGTATTTT. The chain combines TRBV19 with TRBJ2-3; 9 positions agree with TRBD1. The trim removed 6 bases at V and 7 bases at J, leaving 5 bases unmatched. Germline loops: CDR1 LNHDA, CDR2 SQIVND (reference sequence). The CDR3 contains 13 residues.

The V gene is TRBV4-3, the J gene TRBJ2-7; 8 bases align to TRBD2. V lost 0 bases and J lost 4; bases outside the gene matches: 5. Germline lookup yields CDR1 LGHNA and CDR2 YSLEER. This CDR3 region has 15 residues. The DNA of the CDR3 is TGCGCCAGCAGCCAAGATATTAGCGGGAAGTACGAGCAGTACTTC. Translating gives CASSQDISGKYEQYF.

The chain couples TRBV7-9 to TRBJ2-1; D not certain. CDR1 and CDR2 from the germline V gene are SEHNR and FQNEAQ (reference sequence). V was trimmed by 1 base and J by 6 bases, leaving 7 bases between them. This CDR3 has 13 residues. The CDR3: CASSLDYGNEQFF. In DNA, the CDR3 is TGTGCCAGCAGCTTAGACTACGGCAATGAGCAGTTCTTC.

V gene TRBV14 combines with J gene TRBJ1-2, with D maybe TRBD1 (5 bases). The germline V and J ends were trimmed by 4 bases and 8 bases, with 17 bases remaining between them. The germline gives CDR1 SGHDN, CDR2 FVKESK. This CDR3 has 14 amino acids. The CDR3 is CASSPLSWGQGYTF. CDR3 nucleotide sequence: TGTGCCAGCAGCCCCCTTAGTTGGGGCCAAGGCTACACCTTC. Based on the CDR3 plus reference TRBV14 and TRBJ1-2, the full variable domain is EAGVTQFPSHSVIEKGQTVTLRCDPISGHDNLYWYRRVMGKEIKFLLHFVKESKQDESGMPNNRFLAERTGGTYSTLKVQPAELEDSGVYFCASSPLSWGQGYTFGSGTRLTVV.

This chain joins TRBV15 and TRBJ1-1; D may be TRBD1 (5 bases). The CDR3 sequence is 15 residues long. Trimming stripped 3 bases from V and 2 bases from J, with 13 bases between. The germline V gene encodes CDR1 LNHNV and CDR2 YYDKDF (reference sequence). CDR3 sequence reads: CATSRGLERNTEAFF. The CDR3 nucleotides read TGTGCCACCAGCAGGGGGCTTGAGCGAAACACTGAAGCTTTCTTT.

The chain is built from TRBV5-6 and TRBJ1-3; 9 nucleotides match TRBD1. This CDR3 is 17 amino acids long. Germline V lookup: CDR1 SGHDT, CDR2 YYEEEE. V shed 3 bases and J 0 bases; nucleotides not matched to a gene: 7. CDR3 nucleotide sequence: TGTGCCAGCAGCTCACAGGGGGCATTGAGCTCTGGAAACACCATATATTTT. Translation gives CASSSQGALSSGNTIYF.

The rearrangement links TRBV7-2 to TRBJ1-1, with D possibly TRBD1 on 5 matching bases. The length of the CDR3 is 13 residues. Deletions cut 3 bases from V and 7 bases from J, with 12 bases between. Germline V CDR1 and CDR2: SGHTA, FQGNSA. CDR3 protein: CASSFLSGGEAFF. In DNA form, the CDR3 reads TGTGCCAGCAGCTTTCTCTCGGGGGGTGAAGCTTTCTTT.

The chain joins TRBV5-1 to TRBJ1-2; 7 nucleotides align to TRBD1. The V gene end was trimmed by 4 bases and the J gene end by 0 bases; junction bases not matched to a gene: 12. This CDR3 region has 17 residues. Looked up from germline, CDR1 is SGHRS and CDR2 is YFSETQ. As DNA, the CDR3 is TGCGCCAGCAGCGGACTTCTTACAGGGGCACCTAACTATGGCTACACCTTC. Protein product: CASSGLLTGAPNYGYTF.

In its sample, this clone was seen a few times. The chain uses TRBV12-3 or TRBV12-4 and TRBJ1-2; TRBD1 matches at 7 bases. This CDR3 has 13 amino acids. Losses at the gene ends were 6 bases for V and 6 bases for J; bases not matched to a gene: 7. The CDR3: CASRMGQRHGYTF. The CDR3 DNA reads as TGTGCCAGCAGGATGGGACAGAGACATGGCTACACCTTC.

The rearrangement joins TRBV19 to TRBJ1-1, with D unclear. Germline CDR1 and CDR2: LNHDA and SQIVND (reference sequence). The CDR3 consists of 14 residues. Between the trimmed V and J ends, which lost 5 bases and 4 bases, there was a span of 14 bases. Here the CDR3 reads CASSFGDLGTEAFF. The CDR3 DNA is TGTGCCAGTAGTTTCGGGGATCTCGGCACTGAAGCTTTCTTT. The entire variable domain, with the rest obtained from reference TRBV19 and TRBJ1-1, is as follows: DGGITQSPKYLFRKEGQNVTLSCEQNLNHDAMYWYRQDPGQGLRLIYYSQIVNDFQKGDIAEGYSVSREKKESFPLTVTSAQKNPTAFYLCASSFGDLGTEAFFGQGTRLTVV.